The 20 T cell receptor beta chains listed next were all sequenced from one sample in a study of beta chain features in type 1 diabetes. The investigators reverse transcribed all of the isolated RNA, so they sequenced expressed TCRB transcripts. The table came from immunoSEQ multiplex PCR; TCRdb's copy has only in-frame clones and leaves some out. Of approximately 170,000 clones listed, approximately 8.4% were seen once; the top ten hold 0.5%. Study-level points and caveats: The study found moderately but significantly shorter TCRB CDR3s in all four CD4+ subsets of Type 1 diabetes patients.

These receptors are not linked to any known antigen. The sample comprised central memory CD4+ T cells from blood. The receptors were sampled from a man between 18 and 35 years old with type 1 diabetes.

This clone was detected a few times. The chain employs TRBV5-1 and TRBJ1-1; 7 bases fit TRBD1. Germline V CDR1 and CDR2: SGHRS, YFSETQ. The CDR3 covers 15 residues. Trimming took 4 bases from V and 0 from J; bases not matched to a gene: 6. Written as DNA, the CDR3 is TGCGCCAGCAGCATAGGGACAGCCTTGAACACTGAAGCTTTCTTT. Translating it yields CASSIGTALNTEAFF.

This clone turned up a few times. The chain is built from TRBV27 and TRBJ2-3; TRBD1 aligns across 9 bases. With 2 bases clipped from V and 1 base from J, the junction kept 7 bases outside the gene matches. The CDR3 is 17 residues long. Germline CDR1 and CDR2: MNHEY and SMNVEV (reference sequence). The CDR3 protein is CASSLRSQGARTDTQYF. In DNA, the CDR3 is TGTGCCAGCAGTTTACGATCACAGGGGGCTCGCACAGATACGCAGTATTTT.

The rearrangement uses TRBV5-1 and TRBJ2-7; 8 positions agree with TRBD1. The CDR3 contains 15 residues. The V gene's germline CDR1 is SGHRS and CDR2 YFSETQ. J lost 1 base, V lost 4 bases, and 7 bases had no gene match. In DNA form, the CDR3 reads TGCGCCAGCAGCCTAGGGACAGGCGTTTCCTACGAGCAGTACTTC. Translation gives CASSLGTGVSYEQYF.

This chain links TRBV2 with TRBJ1-3; the D gene is possibly TRBD1 (6 bases). The germline CDR1 and CDR2 sequences are SNHLY and FYNNEI. With 7 bases removed from V and 4 bases from J, the gap between germline ends came to 11 bases. The CDR3 extends over 13 amino acids. CDR3: CASKGQTGNTIYF. The CDR3 DNA sequence: TGTGCCAGCAAAGGACAGACCGGAAACACCATATATTTT.

In its sample, this clone was seen a few times. The V and J genes are TRBV7-2 and TRBJ2-1; 7 bases map to TRBD2. Unmatched junction bases numbered 3, after V lost 1 base and J lost 0 bases. Germline CDR1 and CDR2: SGHTA and FQGNSA. This CDR3 is 16 amino acids long. CDR3 residues: CASSLVGGGSYNEQFF. The CDR3 coding sequence is TGTGCCAGCAGCTTAGTGGGCGGGGGCTCCTACAATGAGCAGTTCTTC.

This chain links TRBV20-1 with TRBJ2-5; D is possibly TRBD1 or TRBD2 (5 bases each). In germline, CDR1 is DFQATT, CDR2 SNEGSKA (reference sequence). Trimming took off 5 bases at V and 13 bases at J, with 11 bases between the two ends. The CDR3 contains 9 residues. CDR3 loop: CSAGGQVYF. The CDR3 bases are TGCAGTGCTGGAGGACAAGTGTACTTC.

This clone was seen repeatedly, ten times or more. Other DNA sequences in this specimen translate into the identical CDR3. The chain is built from TRBV28 and TRBJ2-4; 9 bases map to TRBD1. Germline trimming cut 2 bases from V and 0 bases from J; bases unmatched to any gene: 2. This CDR3 comprises 16 residues. Germline V CDR1 and CDR2: MDHEN, SYDVKM. CDR3 nucleotide sequence: TGTGCCAGCAGTTTAAACAGGGGGCTAGCCAAAAACATTCAGTACTTC. It encodes CASSLNRGLAKNIQYF. The variable domain in full, with the rest retrieved from reference TRBV28 and TRBJ2-4, is DVKVTQSSRYLVKRTGEKVFLECVQDMDHENMFWYRQDPGLGLRLIYFSYDVKMKEKGDIPEGYSVSREKKERFSLILESASTNQTSMYLCASSLNRGLAKNIQYFGAGTRLSVL.

This clone was counted between two and nine times. Other DNA sequences within the sample encode an identical CDR3. The gene calls are TRBV4-1 and TRBJ1-2; 8 nucleotides align to TRBD1. With V trimmed by 5 bases and J by 4 bases, 6 bases remained unmatched. Germline V gene lookup returns CDR1 MGHRA and CDR2 YSYEKL. This CDR3 region has 14 residues. The CDR3 region is CASSSRQGSYGYTF. DNA of the CDR3: TGCGCCAGCAGCTCCCGACAGGGGAGCTATGGCTACACCTTC.

The table lists this clone with a few counts. The V call is TRBV28, the J call TRBJ2-5; possibly TRBD1 for D (5 bases). Germline CDR1 is MDHEN and CDR2 is SYDVKM. V lost 7 bases to trimming and J lost 0 bases, with 9 bases between them. This CDR3 is built from 13 residues. CDR3 protein: CASKWGYQETQYF. Written as DNA, the CDR3 is TGTGCCAGCAAGTGGGGCTACCAAGAGACCCAGTACTTC.

The chain recombines TRBV7-4 with TRBJ2-7; tentatively, D is TRBD2 (6 bases). V shed 5 bases and J shed 3 bases, with 17 bases lying between them. Germline values: CDR1 SGHVT, CDR2 SQSDAQ. This CDR3 spans 15 amino acids. The CDR3 sequence: CASSRRDLGGYEQYF. The CDR3 nucleotides are TGTGCCAGCAGCCGCAGGGACTTAGGCGGCTACGAGCAGTACTTC.

In its sample, this clone was seen a few times. The genes are TRBV18 and TRBJ2-7; tentatively, D is TRBD1 (6 bases). Germline V gives CDR1 KGHSH, CDR2 LQKENI. Trimming shortened V by 0 bases and J by 5 bases, and 8 bases separated the two germline ends. CDR3 length: 13 amino acids. This CDR3 is CASSPPKGDEQYF. The CDR3, as DNA: TGTGCCAGCTCACCACCAAAGGGGGACGAGCAGTACTTC.

This clone was counted a few times. The J gene is TRBJ1-2, the V gene TRBV4-3; 8 nucleotides match TRBD1. The V segment lost 1 base and the J segment 6 bases; nucleotides outside the gene matches: 7. CDR1 and CDR2 from the germline V gene are LGHNA and YSLEER. This CDR3 has 15 residues. CDR3 bases: TGCGCCAGCAGCCAAGGTCCAGGGGGCTACGATGGCTACACCTTC. Translated: CASSQGPGGYDGYTF.

This clone was recorded a few times. The CDR3 DNA reads TGTGCCAGCAGCTTACCCCAGACTAGCGGCATTCAGTACTTC. It codes for CASSLPQTSGIQYF. V usage is TRBV5-4 and J usage is TRBJ2-4; 9 bases align to TRBD2. The germline CDR1 and CDR2 sequences are SGHNT and YYREEE (reference sequence). Trimming at V came to 2 bases and at J to 9 bases, leaving 6 bases not matched to a gene. The CDR3 covers 14 residues. The variable domain in full, completed from reference TRBV5-4 and TRBJ2-4, reads ETGVTQSPTHLIKTRGQQVTLRCSSQSGHNTVSWYQQALGQGPQFIFQYYREEENGRGNFPPRFSGLQFPNYSSELNVNALELDDSALYLCASSLPQTSGIQYFGAGTRLSVL.

In this sample, this clone turned up a few times. The CDR3 protein is CASSAGGAYNEQFF. CDR3 bases: TGTGCCAGCAGCGCGGGGGGGGCCTACAATGAGCAGTTCTTC. This rearrangement joins TRBV9 to TRBJ2-1, with 8 bases aligning to TRBD2. This CDR3 has 14 residues. J lost 2 bases, V lost 3 bases, and 1 base had no gene match. The germline CDR1 and CDR2 sequences are SGDLS and YYNGEE.

This clone was counted ten times or more. The chain joins TRBV10-3 to TRBJ2-7; 8 positions agree with TRBD2. Germline trimming cut 6 bases from V and 6 bases from J; bases unmatched to any gene: 13. The CDR3 totals 15 residues. CDR1 and CDR2 from the germline V gene are ENHRY and SYGVKD. The CDR3 sequence is CAIRDRAGDSSEQYF. CDR3 bases: TGTGCCATCAGGGATAGAGCGGGAGATTCTTCCGAGCAGTACTTC.

This clone was observed a handful of times. This chain connects TRBV9 to TRBJ2-7; 7 bases are a match to TRBD1. The CDR3 is made up of 15 amino acids. In germline, CDR1 is SGDLS, CDR2 YYNGEE. Losses at the gene ends were 4 bases for V and 2 bases for J; bases not matched to a gene: 9. Here the CDR3 DNA reads TGTGCCAGCAGCCTCCGGGACAGTCCTACCTACGAGCAGTACTTC. Protein sequence: CASSLRDSPTYEQYF. Variable domain in full (rest from reference TRBV9 and TRBJ2-7): DSGVTQTPKHLITATGQRVTLRCSPRSGDLSVYWYQQSLDQGLQFLIQYYNGEERAKGNILERFSAQQFPDLHSELNLSSLELGDSALYFCASSLRDSPTYEQYFGPGTRLTVT.

J is TRBJ1-1 and V is TRBV28, with a possible D match to TRBD1 (6 bases). The V end lost 10 bases, the J end lost 3 bases, and 15 bases lay between the germline ends. Germline CDR1 and CDR2: MDHEN and SYDVKM. The CDR3 is 13 amino acids. This CDR3 reads CATISPGDTEAFF. The DNA for the CDR3 is TGTGCCACAATATCTCCAGGGGACACTGAAGCTTTCTTT.

The V and J genes are TRBV5-6 and TRBJ1-1; D unresolved. Germline V lookup: CDR1 SGHDT, CDR2 YYEEEE. The V end was cut by 4 bases, the J end by 1 base, with 8 bases between. This CDR3 is 13 amino acids long. CDR3 sequence: CASSPPGNTEAFF. CDR3 nucleotides: TGTGCCAGCAGCCCCCCCGGGAACACTGAAGCTTTCTTT.

A few counts support this clone. This chain connects TRBV11-2 to TRBJ2-1; 12 positions match TRBD2. This CDR3 spans 17 amino acids. Germline CDR1 reads SGHAT; CDR2 reads FQNNGV. The V gene end was trimmed by 5 bases and the J gene end by 4 bases; junction bases not matched to a gene: 9. CDR3 nucleotide sequence: TGTGCCAGCAGCCCGCGATTGACTAGCGGGAGTTACAATGAGCAGTTCTTC. Protein: CASSPRLTSGSYNEQFF.

The chain joins TRBV6-6 to TRBJ1-1; a possible D gene is TRBD1 (5 bases). This CDR3 spans 14 amino acids. The ends were cut back, 0 bases at V and 8 bases at J, with 13 bases in the middle. Germline V gene lookup returns CDR1 MNHNY and CDR2 SVGAGI (reference sequence). The CDR3 region is CASSYSYGHKEAFF. DNA for the CDR3: TGTGCCAGCAGTTACTCATATGGACACAAGGAAGCTTTCTTT.